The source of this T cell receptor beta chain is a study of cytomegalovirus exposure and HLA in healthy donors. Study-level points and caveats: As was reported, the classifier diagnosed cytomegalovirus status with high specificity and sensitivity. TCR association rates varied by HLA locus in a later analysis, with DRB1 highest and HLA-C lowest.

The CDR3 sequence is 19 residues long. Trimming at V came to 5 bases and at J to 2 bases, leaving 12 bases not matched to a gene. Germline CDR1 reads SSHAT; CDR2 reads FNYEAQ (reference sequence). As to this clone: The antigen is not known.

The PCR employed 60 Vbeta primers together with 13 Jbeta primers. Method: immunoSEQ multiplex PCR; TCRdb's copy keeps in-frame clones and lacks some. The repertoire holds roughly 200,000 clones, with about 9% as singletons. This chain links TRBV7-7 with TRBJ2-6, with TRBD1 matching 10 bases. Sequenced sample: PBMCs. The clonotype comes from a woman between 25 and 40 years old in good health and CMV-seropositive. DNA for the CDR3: TGTGCCAGCAGCCCGTACGGACAGGGGGAGGGGACTGGGGCCAACGTCCTGACTTTC. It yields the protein CASSPYGQGEGTGANVLTF.